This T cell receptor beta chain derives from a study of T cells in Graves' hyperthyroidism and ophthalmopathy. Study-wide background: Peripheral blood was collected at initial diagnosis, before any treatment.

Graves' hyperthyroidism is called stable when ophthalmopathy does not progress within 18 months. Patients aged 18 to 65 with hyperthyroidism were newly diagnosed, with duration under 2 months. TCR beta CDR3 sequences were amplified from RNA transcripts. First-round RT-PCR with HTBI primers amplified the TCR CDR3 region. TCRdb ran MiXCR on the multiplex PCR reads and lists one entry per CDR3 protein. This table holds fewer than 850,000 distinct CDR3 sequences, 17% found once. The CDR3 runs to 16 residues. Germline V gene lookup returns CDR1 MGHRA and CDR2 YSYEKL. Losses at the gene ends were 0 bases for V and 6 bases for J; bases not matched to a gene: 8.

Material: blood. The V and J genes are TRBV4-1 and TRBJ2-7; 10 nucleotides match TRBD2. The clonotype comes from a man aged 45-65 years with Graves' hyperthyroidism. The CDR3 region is CASSQERLAGDPEQYF. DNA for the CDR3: TGCGCCAGCAGCCAAGAAAGGCTAGCGGGAGATCCCGAGCAGTACTTC.